Each of the 29 T cell receptor beta chains below was sequenced from the same sample in a study of CD8 T cells in ankylosing spondylitis. The study's findings and limits: Ankylosing spondylitis blood seemed to carry a telltale TCR beta motif made of eight highly homologous variants.

The antigens for these receptors are not known. TCRdb itself ran the 5' RACE reads through MiXCR, one entry per CDR3 protein. The sample yields more than 500,000 distinct CDR3 sequences, over 4% seen once. Sequenced input: blood, either unsorted or a sorted T cell fraction (not recorded which). The receptor source for this set is a male donor with ankylosing spondylitis.

This clonotype turned up a few times. The rearrangement uses TRBV2 and TRBJ2-1; 9 positions agree with TRBD1. V was pared by 5 bases and J by 7 bases, with 12 bases of the junction left unmatched. The CDR3 is 16 amino acids. Germline V gene data show CDR1 as SNHLY and CDR2 as FYNNEI. The CDR3 spells CASSSHPGQGRNEQFF. The CDR3 bases are TGTGCCAGCAGTTCGCACCCGGGACAGGGTAGAAATGAGCAGTTCTTC.

Ten or more counts support this clonotype. CDR3 residues: CAIMYRAGTEAFF. The DNA of the CDR3 is TGTGCCATCATGTACAGGGCAGGCACTGAAGCTTTCTTT. The chain combines TRBV10-3 with TRBJ1-1; D might be TRBD1 (6 bases). This CDR3 is built from 13 residues. Between the trimmed V and J ends, which lost 7 bases and 4 bases, there was a span of 13 bases. Germline values: CDR1 ENHRY, CDR2 SYGVKD.

This clonotype was seen many times. The chain employs TRBV12-3 or TRBV12-4 and TRBJ1-6; no firm D call. CDR3 size: 12 residues. V shed 2 bases and J shed 7 bases, with 3 bases lying between them. In DNA, the CDR3 is TGTGCCAGCAGTTTAAGGAATTCACCCCTCCACTTT. Translating it yields CASSLRNSPLHF.

The CDR3 sequence: CASRTSSGRGNEQFF. In nucleotides, the CDR3 is TGTGCCAGCAGGACCTCTAGCGGGAGGGGGAATGAGCAGTTCTTC. The chain uses TRBV7-9 and TRBJ2-1; 12 bases line up with TRBD2. The germline V gene has CDR1 SEHNR and CDR2 FQNEAQ (reference sequence). The CDR3 spans 15 residues. J lost 7 bases, V lost 6 bases, and 7 bases had no gene match.

The chain uses TRBV6-1 and TRBJ1-4; TRBD1 matches 10 bases. V was pared by 3 bases and J by 6 bases, with 4 bases of the junction left unmatched. Per germline, CDR1 MNHNS and CDR2 SASEGT. This CDR3 is built from 15 residues. CDR3 residues: CASSDRDRGHEKLFF. DNA of the CDR3: TGTGCCAGCAGTGACCGGGACAGGGGTCATGAAAAACTGTTTTTT.

Turning to this clonotype: This could be a read error, since a much larger clone is one nucleotide away. V and J are TRBV12-3 or TRBV12-4 and TRBJ2-7; TRBD2 agrees at 7 bases. The length of the CDR3 is 15 residues. After removal of 7 bases from V and 0 bases from J, the junction contained 9 bases not matched to a gene. CDR3 sequence (DNA): TGTGCCAGCACTTTTCTGGGCGGGAGCTCCTACGAGCAGTACTTC. This codes for CASTFLGGSSYEQYF.

This clonotype was counted many times. This chain connects TRBV10-3 to TRBJ1-4; D is undetermined. Germline-derived CDR1 and CDR2 are ENHRY and SYGVKD. This CDR3 has 13 amino acids. V lost 8 bases, J lost 0 bases, and 7 bases lay in between. The CDR3 here is CAIRGTTNEKLFF. CDR3 nucleotides: TGTGCCATCCGAGGTACAACTAATGAAAAACTGTTTTTT.

This clonotype was recorded many times. V usage is TRBV12-3 or TRBV12-4 and J usage is TRBJ2-2; TRBD2 agrees at 12 bases. The CDR3 spans 17 residues. J gave up 3 bases and V 6 bases, and 8 bases lay outside the gene matches. Here the CDR3 reads CASSGLAGQYDTGELFF. DNA for the CDR3: TGTGCCAGCAGCGGACTAGCGGGACAGTATGACACCGGGGAGCTGTTTTTT.

In this sample, this clonotype turned up many times. The chain has TRBV5-6 and TRBJ2-3; 11 bases line up with TRBD2. This CDR3 spans 17 amino acids. Germline assignment: CDR1 SGHDT and CDR2 YYEEEE. Unmatched junction bases numbered 8, after V lost 4 bases and J lost 1 base. This CDR3 reads CASSPPPGLAGTDTQYF. The DNA of the CDR3 is TGTGCCAGCAGCCCTCCCCCGGGACTAGCGGGCACAGATACGCAGTATTTT.

This clonotype was found many times. This rearrangement joins TRBV27 to TRBJ1-1; 10 nucleotides align to TRBD1. V was pared by 6 bases and J by 12 bases, with 10 bases of the junction left unmatched. Germline loops: CDR1 MNHEY, CDR2 SMNVEV (reference sequence). The CDR3 is made up of 13 amino acids. CDR3 DNA: TGTGCCAGCAGAAGCGACAGGGGGCGCGATACTTTCTTT. This gives the protein CASRSDRGRDTFF.

This clonotype appeared many times. This chain links TRBV6-5 with TRBJ2-2; D is ambiguous. Germline CDR1 and CDR2: MNHEY and SVGAGI. Trimming left V 7 bases short and J 6 bases short, with 6 bases between. There are 11 residues in the CDR3. The CDR3 here is CASTFAGELFF. The CDR3 coding sequence is TGTGCCAGCACTTTTGCCGGGGAGCTGTTTTTT.

This clonotype has ten or more counts. The chain uses TRBV28 and TRBJ1-4, with a possible D match to TRBD1 (6 bases). Per the germline V gene, CDR1 is MDHEN and CDR2 is SYDVKM. Trimming shortened V by 0 bases and J by 0 bases, and 11 bases separated the two germline ends. This CDR3 spans 17 amino acids. CDR3 region: CASSLWDRSTTNEKLFF. DNA of the CDR3: TGTGCCAGCAGTTTATGGGACAGATCTACAACTAATGAAAAACTGTTTTTT. The variable domain in full, completed from reference TRBV28 and TRBJ1-4, reads DVKVTQSSRYLVKRTGEKVFLECVQDMDHENMFWYRQDPGLGLRLIYFSYDVKMKEKGDIPEGYSVSREKKERFSLILESASTNQTSMYLCASSLWDRSTTNEKLFFGSGTQLSVL.

This clonotype has only a few counts. This sequence joins TRBV15 and TRBJ2-3; 10 bases fit TRBD2. This CDR3 contains 14 residues. Germline-derived CDR1 and CDR2 are LNHNV and YYDKDF (reference sequence). V was clipped by 2 bases and J by 7 bases; unmatched bases: 3. The CDR3 loop reads CATSRLAGVYTQYF. CDR3 in DNA: TGTGCCACCAGCAGACTAGCGGGAGTATATACGCAGTATTTT.

This clonotype was seen repeatedly, ten times or more. J is TRBJ2-7 and V is TRBV5-1; 11 bases are shared with TRBD1. This CDR3 is 15 amino acids long. V gave up 4 bases and J gave up 4 bases; unmatched junction bases: 7. Germline-derived CDR1 and CDR2 are SGHRS and YFSETQ. In DNA, the CDR3 is TGCGCCAGCAGCCGCGCCGGGACAGGGGGTTACGAGCAGTACTTC. It yields the protein CASSRAGTGGYEQYF.

This clonotype was seen at least ten times. The chain is built from TRBV12-3 or TRBV12-4 and TRBJ1-1; 7 bases agree with TRBD1. Trimming at V came to 6 bases and at J to 7 bases, leaving 8 bases not matched to a gene. CDR3 size: 13 residues. The CDR3 DNA follows: TGTGCCAGCAGCCCCGGACAGGCCATTGAAGCTTTCTTT. Translation: CASSPGQAIEAFF.

Only a few counts were recorded for this clonotype. J is TRBJ2-7 and V is TRBV11-2; D unclear. This CDR3 is 14 amino acids long. CDR1 is SGHAT and CDR2 is FQNNGV in the germline V gene. The V end was cut by 0 bases, the J end by 6 bases, with 12 bases between. As DNA, the CDR3 is TGTGCCAGCAGCTTAGACTTCCTTACGGGCGAGCAGTACTTC. Translation: CASSLDFLTGEQYF. Using reference TRBV11-2 and TRBJ2-7 for the parts outside the CDR3, the full variable domain is EAGVAQSPRYKIIEKRQSVAFWCNPISGHATLYWYQQILGQGPKLLIQFQNNGVVDDSQLPKDRFSAERLKGVDSTLKIQPAKLEDSAVYLCASSLDFLTGEQYFGPGTRLTVT.

This clonotype was observed many times. This rearrangement joins TRBV28 to TRBJ1-1; tentative D call: TRBD1 (6 bases). Trimming shortened V by 7 bases and J by 1 base, and 13 bases separated the two germline ends. Germline V gene sequence: CDR1 MDHEN, CDR2 SYDVKM. The CDR3 spans 14 residues. The CDR3 here is CASTFGGRNTEAFF. CDR3 bases: TGTGCCAGCACCTTCGGGGGGCGGAACACTGAAGCTTTCTTT.

The table lists this clonotype with many counts. V and J are TRBV20-1 and TRBJ2-1, with 9 positions matching TRBD2. This CDR3 region has 15 residues. V lost 6 bases and J lost 4; bases outside the gene matches: 10. Germline CDR1 DFQATT, CDR2 SNEGSKA (reference sequence). The CDR3 protein is CSAAPGLARYNEQFF. For the CDR3, the DNA is TGCAGTGCGGCTCCGGGACTAGCAAGGTACAATGAGCAGTTCTTC.

This clonotype was seen at least ten times. The chain carries TRBV20-1 and TRBJ2-3; TRBD2 matches at 7 bases. The V and J ends lost 6 bases and 3 bases, in that order; junction bases with no gene match: 9. Germline lookup yields CDR1 DFQATT and CDR2 SNEGSKA (reference sequence). This CDR3 contains 14 residues. The chain's CDR3 is CSAKGLPRTDTQYF. CDR3 bases: TGCAGTGCAAAGGGACTACCAAGAACAGATACGCAGTATTTT.

There are a few counts of this clonotype. V is TRBV5-6 and J is TRBJ2-7; D could derive from TRBD1 or TRBD2 (5 bases each). This CDR3 is 15 amino acids long. Germline V gene lookup returns CDR1 SGHDT and CDR2 YYEEEE. The V end lost 2 bases, the J end lost 0 bases, and 12 bases lay between the germline ends. The CDR3 nucleotides are TGTGCCAGCAGCTTTTCTCCAGGGAGCTCCTACGAGCAGTACTTC. Translating gives CASSFSPGSSYEQYF.

This clonotype has ten or more counts. The chain is built from TRBV7-3 and TRBJ2-1; TRBD2 might be the D (7 bases). CDR3 length equals 16 residues. Germline CDR1 and CDR2: SGHTA and FQGTGA. V dropped 5 bases and J dropped 0 bases, with 14 bases sitting between them. The DNA of the CDR3 is TGTGCCAGCAGCCCCGGGGGGCCCCTCTCCTACAATGAGCAGTTCTTC. Translating it yields CASSPGGPLSYNEQFF.

This clonotype was seen repeatedly, ten times or more. The chain recombines TRBV6-2 or TRBV6-3 with TRBJ2-7; TRBD2 aligns across 11 bases. The CDR3 consists of 14 residues. The junction had 3 bases not matched to a gene; V was cut back by 7 bases and J by 1 base. Germline values: CDR1 MNHEY, CDR2 SVGEGT. CDR3 loop: CASKTSGESYEQYF. The DNA of the CDR3 is TGTGCCAGCAAGACTAGCGGGGAGTCCTACGAGCAGTACTTC.

V and J are TRBV4-1 and TRBJ2-1, with D possibly matching TRBD2 (5 bases). The germline CDR1 and CDR2 sequences are MGHRA and YSYEKL. The CDR3 extends over 15 amino acids. V lost 1 base, J lost 7 bases, and 14 bases lay in between. The CDR3 sequence: CASSQGSASRNEQFF. The CDR3 DNA reads as TGCGCCAGCAGCCAAGGAAGTGCTAGCCGGAATGAGCAGTTCTTC.

The rearrangement links TRBV11-2 to TRBJ2-4, with TRBD1 matching 9 bases. The ends lost 4 bases at V and 2 bases at J; junction bases unmatched: 3. The length of the CDR3 is 15 residues. Germline V gene sequence: CDR1 SGHAT, CDR2 FQNNGV. The CDR3 loop reads CASSSGTGTKNIQYF. CDR3 in DNA: TGTGCCAGCAGCTCCGGGACAGGGACCAAAAACATTCAGTACTTC.

This clonotype has ten or more counts. V gene TRBV5-1 combines with J gene TRBJ1-2, with a possible D match to TRBD1 (6 bases). Trimming removed 1 base at V and 6 bases at J, with 10 bases between. Germline assignment: CDR1 SGHRS and CDR2 YFSETQ. The CDR3 length is 13 residues. The CDR3 DNA reads as TGCGCCAGCAGCTTGTTCACAGGGAATGGCTACACCTTC. Translating it yields CASSLFTGNGYTF.

This clonotype turned up a few times. The chain links TRBV5-6 to TRBJ2-1; D gene ambiguous. In germline, CDR1 is SGHDT, CDR2 YYEEEE. This CDR3 has 15 amino acids. V gave up 4 bases and J gave up 0 bases, with 11 bases separating them. CDR3 loop: CASSPVLASYNEQFF. The CDR3 DNA is TGTGCCAGCAGCCCAGTATTAGCCTCCTACAATGAGCAGTTCTTC.

To note about this clonotype: A read error may explain this, as a much larger clone is one base away. The rearrangement uses TRBV7-2 and TRBJ1-6; D may be TRBD1 (5 bases). From germline, CDR1 is SGHTA and CDR2 FQGNSA. The CDR3 has 16 residues. The CDR3 protein is CANSLKDSGGGSPLHF. The DNA of the CDR3 is TGTGCCAACAGCTTAAAAGACTCCGGGGGTGGTTCACCCCTCCACTTT. Full variable domain (remainder filled in from reference TRBV7-2 and TRBJ1-6): GAGVSQSPSNKVTEKGKDVELRCDPISGHTALYWYRQSLGQGLEFLIYFQGNSAPDKSGLPSDRFSAERTGGSVSTLTIQRTQQEDSAVYLCANSLKDSGGGSPLHFGNGTRLTVT.

This clonotype has at least ten counts. The DNA of the CDR3 is TGTGCCAGCAGCCCGGGACTCAGCATGAACACTGAAGCTTTCTTT. Its protein is CASSPGLSMNTEAFF. The rearrangement uses TRBV6-1 and TRBJ1-1; perhaps TRBD1 as D (5 bases). Germline CDR1 is MNHNS and CDR2 is SASEGT. V lost 6 bases and J lost 0, with 14 bases in between. The CDR3 is 15 residues long.

Many counts were recorded for this clonotype. J is TRBJ2-2 and V is TRBV5-1, with no clear D. This CDR3 contains 15 residues. Germline V gene data show CDR1 as SGHRS and CDR2 as YFSETQ. Trimming cost V 7 bases and J 0 bases, with 13 bases left between them. The chain's CDR3 is CASYLSQPNTGELFF. The CDR3 DNA reads TGCGCCAGCTACCTTTCTCAGCCGAACACCGGGGAGCTGTTTTTT.